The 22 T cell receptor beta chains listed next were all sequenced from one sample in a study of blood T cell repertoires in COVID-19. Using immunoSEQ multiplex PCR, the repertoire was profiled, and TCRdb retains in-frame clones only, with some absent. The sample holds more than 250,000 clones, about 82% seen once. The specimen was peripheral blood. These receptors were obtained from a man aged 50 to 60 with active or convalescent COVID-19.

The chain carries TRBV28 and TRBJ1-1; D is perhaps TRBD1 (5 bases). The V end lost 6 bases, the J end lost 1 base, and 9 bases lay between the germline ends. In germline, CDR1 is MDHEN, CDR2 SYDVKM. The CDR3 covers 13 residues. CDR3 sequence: CASRGGSNTEAFF. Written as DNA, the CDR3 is TGTGCCAGCAGGGGGGGGTCGAACACTGAAGCTTTCTTT.

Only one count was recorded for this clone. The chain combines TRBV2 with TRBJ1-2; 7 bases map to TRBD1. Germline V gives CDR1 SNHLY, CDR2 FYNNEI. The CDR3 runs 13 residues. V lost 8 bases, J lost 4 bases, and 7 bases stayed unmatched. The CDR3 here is CASHGTVGYGYTF. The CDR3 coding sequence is TGTGCCAGCCACGGGACAGTGGGCTATGGCTACACCTTC.

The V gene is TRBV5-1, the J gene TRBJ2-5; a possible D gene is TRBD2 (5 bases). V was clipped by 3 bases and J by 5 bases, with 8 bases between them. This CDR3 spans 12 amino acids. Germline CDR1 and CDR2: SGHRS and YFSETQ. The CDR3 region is CASSSGSETQYF. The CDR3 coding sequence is TGCGCCAGCAGCTCGGGGTCTGAGACCCAGTACTTC.

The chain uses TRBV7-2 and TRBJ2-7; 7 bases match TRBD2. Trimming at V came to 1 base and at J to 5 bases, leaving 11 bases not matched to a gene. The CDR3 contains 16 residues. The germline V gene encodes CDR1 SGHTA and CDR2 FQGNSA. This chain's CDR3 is CASSLVRASGLNEQYF. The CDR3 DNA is TGTGCCAGCAGCTTAGTGCGGGCTAGCGGCTTAAACGAGCAGTACTTC.

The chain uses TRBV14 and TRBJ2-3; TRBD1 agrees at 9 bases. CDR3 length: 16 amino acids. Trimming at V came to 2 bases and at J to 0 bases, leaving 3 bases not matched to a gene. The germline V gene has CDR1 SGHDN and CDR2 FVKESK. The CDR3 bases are TGTGCCAGCAGCCAATACAGGGGGCTAAGCACAGATACGCAGTATTTT. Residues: CASSQYRGLSTDTQYF.

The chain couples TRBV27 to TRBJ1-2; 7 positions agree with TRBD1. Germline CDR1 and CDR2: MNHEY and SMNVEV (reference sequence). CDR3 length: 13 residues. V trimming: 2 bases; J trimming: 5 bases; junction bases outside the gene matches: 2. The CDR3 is CASSLRQGYGYTF. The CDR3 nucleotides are TGTGCCAGCAGTTTACGACAGGGTTATGGCTACACCTTC.

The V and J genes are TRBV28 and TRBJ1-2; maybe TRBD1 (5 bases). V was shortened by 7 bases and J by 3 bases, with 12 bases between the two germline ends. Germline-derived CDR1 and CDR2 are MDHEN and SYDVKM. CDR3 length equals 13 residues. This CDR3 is CASMDIGYYGYTF. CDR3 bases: TGTGCCAGCATGGACATCGGCTACTATGGCTACACCTTC.

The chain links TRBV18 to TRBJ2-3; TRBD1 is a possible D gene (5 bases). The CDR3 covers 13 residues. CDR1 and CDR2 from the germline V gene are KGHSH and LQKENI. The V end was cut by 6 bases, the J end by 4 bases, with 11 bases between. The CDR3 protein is CASSQGEADTQYF. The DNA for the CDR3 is TGTGCCAGCTCCCAAGGGGAAGCAGATACGCAGTATTTT.

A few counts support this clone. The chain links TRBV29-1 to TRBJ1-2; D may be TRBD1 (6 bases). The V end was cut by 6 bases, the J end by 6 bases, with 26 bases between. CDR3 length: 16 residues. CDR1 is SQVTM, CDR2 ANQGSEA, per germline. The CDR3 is CSVVKRDTSFSNGYTF. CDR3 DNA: TGCAGCGTCGTAAAAAGGGACACCTCTTTCTCTAATGGCTACACCTTC.

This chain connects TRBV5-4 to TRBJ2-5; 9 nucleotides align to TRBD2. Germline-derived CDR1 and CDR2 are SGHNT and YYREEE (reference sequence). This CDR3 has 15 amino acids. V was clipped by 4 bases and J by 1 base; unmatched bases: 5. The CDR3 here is CASSIETSGQETQYF. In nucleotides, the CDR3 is TGTGCCAGCAGCATCGAGACTAGCGGCCAAGAGACCCAGTACTTC.

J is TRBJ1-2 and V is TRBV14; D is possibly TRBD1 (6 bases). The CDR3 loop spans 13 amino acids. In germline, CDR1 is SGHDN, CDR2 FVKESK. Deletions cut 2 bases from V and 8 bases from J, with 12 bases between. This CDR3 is CASSQRQARGYTF. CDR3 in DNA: TGTGCCAGCAGCCAACGACAGGCACGGGGCTACACCTTC.

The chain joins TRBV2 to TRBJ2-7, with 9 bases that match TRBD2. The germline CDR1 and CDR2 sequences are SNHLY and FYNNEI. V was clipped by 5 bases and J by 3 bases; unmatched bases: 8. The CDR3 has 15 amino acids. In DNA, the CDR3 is TGTGCCAGCAGTAGGAGTAGCGGGAGTGGCTACGAGCAGTACTTC. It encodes CASSRSSGSGYEQYF.

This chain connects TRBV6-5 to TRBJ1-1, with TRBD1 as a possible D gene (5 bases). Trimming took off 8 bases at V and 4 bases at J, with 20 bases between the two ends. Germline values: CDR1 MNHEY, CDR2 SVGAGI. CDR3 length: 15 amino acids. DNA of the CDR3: TGTGCCAGCTGGGGGTTCGCAGGGCGGGGCACTGAAGCTTTCTTT. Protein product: CASWGFAGRGTEAFF.

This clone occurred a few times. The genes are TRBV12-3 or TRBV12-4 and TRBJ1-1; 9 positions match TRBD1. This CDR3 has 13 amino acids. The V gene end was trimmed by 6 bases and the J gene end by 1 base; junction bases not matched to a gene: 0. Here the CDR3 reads CASRGQGNTEAFF. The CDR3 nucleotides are TGTGCCAGCAGGGGACAGGGGAACACTGAAGCTTTCTTT.

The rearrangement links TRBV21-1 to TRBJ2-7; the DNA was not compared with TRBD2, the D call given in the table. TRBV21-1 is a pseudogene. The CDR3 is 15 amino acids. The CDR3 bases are TGTGCCAGCAGCAGTAGCGGGACCCATCCCTACGAGCAGTACTTC. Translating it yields CASSSSGTHPYEQYF.

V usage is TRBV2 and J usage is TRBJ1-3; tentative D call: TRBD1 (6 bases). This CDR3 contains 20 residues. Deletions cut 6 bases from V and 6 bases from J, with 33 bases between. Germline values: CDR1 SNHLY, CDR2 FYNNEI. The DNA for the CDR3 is TGTGCCAGCAGGACGCAGACAGGCCCATACTCTGGAAACAAACAAAACACCATATATTTT. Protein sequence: CASRTQTGPYSGNKQNTIYF.

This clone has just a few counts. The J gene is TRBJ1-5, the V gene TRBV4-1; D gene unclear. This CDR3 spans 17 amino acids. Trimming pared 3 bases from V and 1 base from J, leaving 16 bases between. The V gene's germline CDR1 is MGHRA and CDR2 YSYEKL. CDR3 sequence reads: CASSQRAIRASNQPQHF. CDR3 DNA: TGCGCCAGCAGCCAGAGGGCAATACGGGCGAGCAATCAGCCCCAGCATTTT.

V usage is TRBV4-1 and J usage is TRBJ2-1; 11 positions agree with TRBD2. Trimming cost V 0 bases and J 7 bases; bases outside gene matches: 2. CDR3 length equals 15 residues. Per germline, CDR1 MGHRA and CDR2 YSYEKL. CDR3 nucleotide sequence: TGCGCCAGCAGCCAAGATAGCGGGAGGGGTAATGAGCAGTTCTTC. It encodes CASSQDSGRGNEQFF.

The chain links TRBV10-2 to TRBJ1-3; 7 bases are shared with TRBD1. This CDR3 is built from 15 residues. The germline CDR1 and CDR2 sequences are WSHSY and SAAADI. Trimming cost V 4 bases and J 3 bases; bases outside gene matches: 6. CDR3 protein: CASSVQGVVGNTIYF. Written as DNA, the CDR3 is TGCGCCAGCAGTGTTCAGGGGGTAGTTGGAAACACCATATATTTT.

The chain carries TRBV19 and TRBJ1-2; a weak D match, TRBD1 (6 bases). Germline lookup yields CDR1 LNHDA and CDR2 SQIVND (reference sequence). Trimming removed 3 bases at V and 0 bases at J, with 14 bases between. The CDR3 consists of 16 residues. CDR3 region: CASSIQGRGTNYGYTF. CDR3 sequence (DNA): TGTGCCAGTAGTATTCAGGGCAGGGGCACTAACTATGGCTACACCTTC.

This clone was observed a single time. CDR3 nucleotides: TGTGCCAGCAGCGTAGGTCGGGAGACCTCTCGTAACGAGCAGTACTTC. It codes for CASSVGRETSRNEQYF. V usage is TRBV9 and J usage is TRBJ2-7; perhaps TRBD2 as D (6 bases). The CDR3 loop spans 16 amino acids. V shed 0 bases and J shed 5 bases, with 18 bases lying between them. Per germline, CDR1 SGDLS and CDR2 YYNGEE.

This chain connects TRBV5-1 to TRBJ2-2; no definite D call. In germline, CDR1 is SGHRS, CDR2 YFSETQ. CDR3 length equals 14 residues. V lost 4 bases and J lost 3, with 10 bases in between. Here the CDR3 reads CASSRVLDTGELFF. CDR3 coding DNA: TGCGCCAGCAGCCGCGTGTTGGACACCGGGGAGCTGTTTTTT.